Listed below are T cell receptor beta chains from one sample, sequenced in a study of T cell responses to AZD1222 COVID-19 vaccine. The method was immunoSEQ multiplex PCR; TCRdb's version includes in-frame clones alone and lacks a portion of them. This sample has about 180,000 clones, with 85% to 90% found just once. Sequencing used peripheral blood, obtained 28 days after the second AZD1222 dose. The receptors originated from an adult who received the AZD1222 COVID-19 vaccine. Each CDR3 is given without its conserved first and last residue.

>TRBV4-3|TRBJ2-6
ASSQDPLGANVLT
>TRBV6-5|TRBJ2-1
ASSYTTGWSYNEQF
>TRBV5-1|TRBJ1-1
ASSSKGTGTLRTEAF
>TRBV6-5|TRBJ1-1
ASRLQGGSTEAF
>TRBV27|TRBJ1-1
ASSLSPLGSTEAF
>TRBV6-6|TRBJ2-3
ASRWGAPKDTQY
>TRBV7-5|TRBJ2-7
ARSLALWRGDNEQY
>TRBV5-6|TRBJ1-1
ASSLLGANTEAF
>TRBV10-2|TRBJ1-1
ASSELARDEAF
>TRBV6-1|TRBJ1-2
ASSEAFPGPRAGYT
>TRBV6-1|TRBJ2-2
ASSEMLNTGELF
>TRBV2|TRBJ1-5
ASSMSGGRHHQPQH
>TRBV9|TRBJ1-5
ASSEQGRGQPQH
>TRBV6-5|TRBJ1-4
ASSRTPTNEKLF
>TRBV28|TRBJ1-2
ASLVTGLTNYGYT
>TRBV9|TRBJ1-1
ASSVGPEREAF
>TRBV10-3|TRBJ1-2
AIGGTGGVGYT
>TRBV19|TRBJ2-4
ASSIGRRDIQY
>TRBV10-3|TRBJ1-2
AISESTSYYGYT
>TRBV7-2|TRBJ2-7
ASSRRGQAYEQY
>TRBV11-2|TRBJ1-5
ASSLSGDSNQPQH
>TRBV11-2|TRBJ2-3
ASSLDLWTSGGPREY
>TRBV7-6|TRBJ1-2
ASSLGTGTNYGYT
>TRBV7-2|TRBJ1-4
ASSLGGRVPNEKLF
>TRBV3-1/TRBV3-2|TRBJ1-2
ASSQESRGYT
>TRBV10-3|TRBJ1-4
AISAGQAFNEKLF